This T cell receptor (beta chain) is drawn from a study of blood T cell repertoires in COVID-19. Overall study: Samples of COVID-19 (acute and convalescent) were obtained from the United States, Italy and Spain.

V shed 4 bases and J 5 bases; nucleotides not matched to a gene: 14. The CDR3 consists of 16 residues. Per the germline V gene, CDR1 is SGHNT and CDR2 is YYREEE (reference sequence). Assay: immunoSEQ multiplex PCR; the TCRdb copy retains only in-frame clones and omits some. The sample has approximately 250,000 clones; 80% to 85% are singletons. The sequenced sample was peripheral blood. The chain carries TRBV5-4 and TRBJ2-7; TRBD2 agrees at 8 bases. The source of this sequence is a man between 60 and 75 years old with acute or convalescent COVID-19. CDR3 residues: CASSLPPGLGFDEQYF. For the CDR3, the DNA is TGTGCCAGCAGCCTCCCTCCGGGACTAGGGTTTGACGAGCAGTACTTC.